This section outlines one TCR beta chain sequence together with its context. This clonotype was found many times. What antigen it recognizes has not been identified. Base quality data are lacking; no much larger clone is found one base away. This entry comes from a study of T cells in Graves' hyperthyroidism and ophthalmopathy (dated by TCRdb to 2018 to 2020). For the study in its entirety: Peripheral blood samples were taken at the time of initial diagnosis, prior to any treatment. The roughly 94 discovery patients were randomly divided into training and test sets at a 7:3 ratio. TCR Vbeta CDR3 sequencing of approximately 140 peripheral blood samples (roughly 41 ophthalmopathy, under 80 hyperthyroidism and some 17 progressor patients) is reported in the paper. After sampling, hyperthyroidism patients received methimazole starting at 30 mg daily, and ophthalmopathy patients received high-dose intravenous methylprednisolone. Whether ophthalmopathy could be predicted prospectively was tested in an independent validation cohort made up of approximately 19 hyperthyroidism patients plus 17 patients who later progressed to ophthalmopathy. TCR V-J signatures able to tell the groups apart were searched for in a discovery cohort of about a hundred patients, of whom approximately 40 had Graves' ophthalmopathy and more than 55 had stable Graves' hyperthyroidism. The study also compared thyroid tissue and blood T-cell repertoires from five or six Graves' hyperthyroidism patients.

General conclusions and limits of the study: Ophthalmopathy was separated from stable hyperthyroidism by a 13 V-J signature model, with roughly 88% sensitivity and roughly 84% specificity obtained in cross-validation and 80%/75% obtained in testing. In validation, the model predicted progression to ophthalmopathy a median of approximately 6.3 months before onset, with roughly 70% sensitivity and roughly 72% specificity. No statistical method was used to set the sample size in advance, and investigators knew the group allocation. Most expanded thyroid clonotypes (frequency above 0.001) were also detected in blood, suggesting blood repertoires may reflect thyroid immune responses.

The CDR3 sequence holds 14 residues, the cysteine and phenylalanine included. Just the 42-base CDR3 DNA is kept, in frame starting at base 1. CDR1 and CDR2 were assigned from the germline V gene as KGHSH and LQKENI. Trimming costs V 2 bases and J 2 bases, and their ends lie 7 bases apart. Amplification of TCR beta CDR3 regions was carried out from RNA transcripts. The TCR CDR3 was subjected to a first round of RT-PCR using the HTBI primer set and the Qiagen OneStep RT-PCR kit. A second multiplex PCR round built the libraries, followed by size selection and purification. Libraries were sequenced paired-end with 100 bp reads on an Illumina HiSeq2000. On the study's bioinformatics: SOAPnuke was used to process the raw data, removing reads that contained adapters or uncalled bases, had a mean Phred below 15, or lacked an exact match to the constant primer or identifier. COPE v1.2.5 was used to merge high-quality paired reads, and clonotypes were defined as unique nucleotide sequences. MiTCR v1.1 was used to align clonotypes to the IMGT TRBV, TRBD and TRBJ reference segments. Analysis was restricted to V-J combinations with a frequency above 0.0001, which covered 99.2% of repertoires. A TCS score was defined as the ratio of F50 (clonal expansion) to E x V (chaos), with BLOSUM62-based TCRdist applied between CDR3 peptides within each V-J. Welch's t-statistics and random forest reduced around 550 V-J features to about 12, which were used in a naive Bayes classifier (R e1071). The public sequencing data were trimmed at Q25 with fastp and processed into clonotypes with MiXCR by TCRdb, which kept only in-frame beta chains. A single entry per CDR3 protein holds the most common genes and DNA from its merged rows. These V and J calls originate from TCRdb's pipeline instead of the authors' own analysis. The sample includes approximately 300,000 distinct CDR3 sequences, with over 15% observed a single time. Roughly 53% of the sample is taken by the ten largest.

Moderately to severely active disease, a Clinical Activity Score of at least 3, a NOSPECS grade of at least 4, and a duration under 3 months were present in ophthalmopathy patients. Any patient with an uncontrolled infection, another autoimmune disease, pregnancy or lactation was excluded. Diagnoses were established on the basis of clinical symptoms, serum thyroxine and TRAb, thyroid ultrasound, and orbital computed tomography. Ficoll-Paque density gradient centrifugation was used to isolate PBMCs from around 10 ml of fresh peripheral blood. Total RNA was extracted using Trizol reagent, and RNA quality was assessed on an Agilent 2100 Bioanalyzer.

This clonotype was obtained from a woman aged 55 to 70 with Graves' ophthalmopathy. Sequencing was carried out using blood. This sequence uses TRBV18 and TRBJ2-1; the D gene is unclear. CDR3 sequence: CASSPTSPYNEQFF. DNA sequence: TGTGCCAGCTCACCAACCTCCCCCTACAATGAGCAGTTCTTC.